The count of the clone carrying this T cell receptor (beta chain) is one. Its antigen is not identified. These data originate in a study of cytotoxic CD8 clonotypes in ibrutinib-treated CLL. Study-level information: Approximately 25 partial and 2 complete responses; at median about 70 months, 14 remitted, approximately 12 progressed.

General study findings and limits: Private clonotypes, not public ones, expanded at ibrutinib response.

The CDR3 contains 13 residues. V shed 7 bases and J shed 0 bases, with 7 bases lying between them. The germline CDR1 and CDR2 sequences are MNHNS and SASEGT. This table comes from immunoSEQ multiplex PCR, and its TCRdb copy is limited to in-frame clones, with some not included. The table shows about 49,000 clones, with around half occurring only once. The material sequenced was PBMCs, taken after 12 months of ibrutinib treatment. This clonotype was obtained from a human donor with chronic lymphocytic leukemia. This chain joins TRBV6-1 and TRBJ1-3; D unresolved. The CDR3 region has the DNA TGTGCCAGCAATCGAGCCTCTGGAAACACCATATATTTT. Its protein is CASNRASGNTIYF.